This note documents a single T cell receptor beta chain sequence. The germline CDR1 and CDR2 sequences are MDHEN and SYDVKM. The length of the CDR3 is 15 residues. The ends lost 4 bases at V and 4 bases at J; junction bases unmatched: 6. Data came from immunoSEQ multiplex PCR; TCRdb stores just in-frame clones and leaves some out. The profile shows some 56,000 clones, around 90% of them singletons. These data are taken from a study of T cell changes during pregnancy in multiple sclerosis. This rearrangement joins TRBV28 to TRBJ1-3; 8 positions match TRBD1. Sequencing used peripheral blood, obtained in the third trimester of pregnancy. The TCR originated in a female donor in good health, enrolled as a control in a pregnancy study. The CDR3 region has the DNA TGTGCCAGCAGTTCGCAGGGGGCGAGGGGAAACACCATATATTTT. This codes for CASSSQGARGNTIYF. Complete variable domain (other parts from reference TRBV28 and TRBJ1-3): DVKVTQSSRYLVKRTGEKVFLECVQDMDHENMFWYRQDPGLGLRLIYFSYDVKMKEKGDIPEGYSVSREKKERFSLILESASTNQTSMYLCASSSQGARGNTIYFGEGSWLTVV.